What follows are 2 T cell receptor beta chains derived from one specimen sequenced in a study of cytomegalovirus exposure and HLA in healthy donors. Vbeta (60) and Jbeta (13) primers were used in the PCR. Method: immunoSEQ multiplex PCR; TCRdb's copy keeps in-frame clones and lacks some. The sample table sets out about 82,000 clones. Material: PBMCs. These receptors were taken from a woman in her thirties in good health and CMV-seronegative.

This chain's CDR3 is CASSERTGQYQPQHF. The CDR3 DNA is TGTGCCAGCAGTGAGCGGACAGGGCAGTATCAGCCCCAGCATTTT. V is TRBV2 and J is TRBJ1-5; TRBD1 matches 8 bases. Germline CDR1 SNHLY, CDR2 FYNNEI. Trimming cost V 3 bases and J 5 bases; bases outside gene matches: 6. The CDR3 has 15 amino acids. The full variable domain, in which reference TRBV2 and TRBJ1-5 provide the parts outside the CDR3, is EPEVTQTPSHQVTQMGQEVILRCVPISNHLYFYWYRQILGQKVEFLVSFYNNEISEKSEIFDDQFSVERPDGSNFTLKIRSTKLEDSAMYFCASSERTGQYQPQHFGDGTRLSIL.

V usage is TRBV6-1 and J usage is TRBJ1-6; TRBD1 aligns across 8 bases. V gave up 8 bases and J gave up 6 bases; unmatched junction bases: 9. This CDR3 is 15 amino acids long. Per germline, CDR1 MNHNS and CDR2 SASEGT. The CDR3 DNA reads as TGTGCCAGCGGGGACAGGCTATTTATTAATTCACCCCTCCACTTT. Translated: CASGDRLFINSPLHF.